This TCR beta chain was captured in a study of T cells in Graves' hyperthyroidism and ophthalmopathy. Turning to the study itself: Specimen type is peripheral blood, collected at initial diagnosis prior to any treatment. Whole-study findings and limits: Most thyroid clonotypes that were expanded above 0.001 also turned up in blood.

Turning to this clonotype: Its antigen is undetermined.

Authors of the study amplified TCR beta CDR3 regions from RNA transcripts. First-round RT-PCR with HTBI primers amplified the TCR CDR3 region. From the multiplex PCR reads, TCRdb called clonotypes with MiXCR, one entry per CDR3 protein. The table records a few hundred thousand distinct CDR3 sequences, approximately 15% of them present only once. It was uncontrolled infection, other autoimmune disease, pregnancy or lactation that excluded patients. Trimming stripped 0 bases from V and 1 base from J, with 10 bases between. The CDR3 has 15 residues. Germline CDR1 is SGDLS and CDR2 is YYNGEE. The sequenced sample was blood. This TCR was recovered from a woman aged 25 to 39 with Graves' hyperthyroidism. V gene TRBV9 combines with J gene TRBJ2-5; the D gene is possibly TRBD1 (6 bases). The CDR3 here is CASSVDRALQETQYF. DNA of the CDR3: TGTGCCAGCAGCGTAGACAGGGCGCTCCAAGAGACCCAGTACTTC.